What follows describes a single TCR beta chain. Its target is unknown. Germline V CDR1 and CDR2: MGHDK, SYGVNS. V shed 6 bases and J shed 4 bases, with 22 bases lying between them. CDR3 length: 16 amino acids. Researchers ran the PCR with 60 Vbeta and 13 Jbeta primers. TCRdb keeps only in-frame clones here, not all; method: immunoSEQ multiplex PCR. The table records some 120,000 clones, 70% to 80% of them present only once. This sample stems from a study of cytomegalovirus exposure and HLA in healthy donors. Overall study results and limits: DRB1 had the most TCR associations and HLA-C the fewest, a later analysis found, with rates varying by HLA locus.

Sequencing was performed on PBMCs. The rearrangement links TRBV25-1 to TRBJ2-7; D is possibly TRBD2 (7 bases). This TCR was recovered from a man aged 25-45 years in good health and CMV-seropositive. Here the CDR3 DNA reads TGTGCCAGCAGGCCGATAGGGGGGGAATCTTTGTACGAGCAGTACTTC. It yields the protein CASRPIGGESLYEQYF.